In its sample, the clone carrying this T cell receptor beta chain was seen a few times. The data were obtained in a study of regulatory T cells in long-lasting Graves disease. Per the germline V gene, CDR1 is LNHDA and CDR2 is SQIVND (reference sequence). The CDR3 runs to 15 residues. The V and J ends lost 6 bases and 6 bases, in that order; junction bases with no gene match: 8. According to the study, TCR beta libraries were built with iRepertoire HTBI primers and CDR3-region Arm-PCR. TCRdb re-derived calls from the multiplex PCR reads in MiXCR, one entry per CDR3 protein. This sample carries a few hundred thousand distinct CDR3 sequences, 20% to 25% of them seen once, and the ten largest clones take roughly 28%. As for time point: persistent/refractory GD, antithyroid drugs over 5 years with positive TRAb. The TCR library used RNA extracted from PBMCs.

This rearrangement joins TRBV19 to TRBJ1-1, with TRBD1 matching 12 bases. This clonotype originated in a female donor with Graves disease. The sample was peripheral blood mononuclear cells (PBMCs), taken when the disease was refractory, from a patient treated with antithyroid drugs. CDR3 protein: CASSDPGQGAPEAFF. CDR3 sequence (DNA): TGTGCCAGTAGCGACCCGGGACAGGGGGCCCCTGAAGCTTTCTTT.